Presented here are 9 T cell receptor beta chains from one specimen sequenced in a study of T cell responses to AZD1222 COVID-19 vaccine. Profiling relied on immunoSEQ multiplex PCR, and the TCRdb table lists in-frame clones only, not all of them. The sample consists of around 190,000 clones, approximately 94% of them appearing once. Sequenced here: peripheral blood, sampled 28 days after the second AZD1222 dose. These receptors came from an adult who received the AZD1222 COVID-19 vaccine.

The chain has TRBV6-5 and TRBJ1-1; D remains ambiguous. This CDR3 has 12 residues. Trimming left V 8 bases short and J 0 bases short, with 7 bases between. Germline CDR1 MNHEY, CDR2 SVGAGI. The CDR3 reads CASRRVNTEAFF. The CDR3 DNA is TGTGCCAGCCGAAGAGTGAACACTGAAGCTTTCTTT.

V usage is TRBV11-3 and J usage is TRBJ2-2, with TRBD2 matching over 10 bases. The junction had 7 bases not matched to a gene; V was cut back by 2 bases and J by 16 bases. The CDR3 length is 13 residues. CDR1 is SGHNT, CDR2 YENEEA, per germline. The CDR3 coding sequence is TGTGCCAGCAGCTTACTACTAGCGGGGACCCGGTTTTTT. As protein: CASSLLLAGTRFF.

The rearrangement links TRBV4-1 to TRBJ2-2; either TRBD1 or TRBD2 may supply D (5 bases each). V lost 0 bases and J 1 base, leaving 12 bases between the germline ends. This CDR3 has 17 amino acids. Germline assignment: CDR1 MGHRA and CDR2 YSYEKL. The chain's CDR3 is CASSQETGTMNTGELFF. In DNA form, the CDR3 reads TGCGCCAGCAGCCAAGAGACTGGGACCATGAACACCGGGGAGCTGTTTTTT.

This clone has a single count. This rearrangement joins TRBV6-4 to TRBJ1-2; no definite D call. The CDR3 spans 14 residues. CDR1 is MRHNA, CDR2 SNTAGT, per germline. V shed 5 bases and J shed 0 bases, with 10 bases lying between them. CDR3 nucleotide sequence: TGTGCCAGCAGTCAGGCTCCCACTAACTATGGCTACACCTTC. Protein product: CASSQAPTNYGYTF.

The CDR3 DNA is TGTGCCAGCAGTGAACAGGACACCGGGGAGCTGTTTTTT. It codes for CASSEQDTGELFF. The chain uses TRBV6-4 and TRBJ2-2; D is perhaps TRBD1 (5 bases). Trimming removed 3 bases from V and 3 bases from J, with 5 bases in between. Looked up from germline, CDR1 is MRHNA and CDR2 is SNTAGT. This CDR3 has 13 amino acids.

The V gene is TRBV19, the J gene TRBJ1-5, with D possibly matching TRBD1 (6 bases). V was cut by 8 bases and J by 4 bases, with 12 bases left in between. Germline V gene data show CDR1 as LNHDA and CDR2 as SQIVND (reference sequence). This CDR3 is 13 amino acids long. CDR3 amino acids: CASGGTTNQPQHF. The CDR3 coding sequence is TGTGCCAGTGGAGGGACAACAAATCAGCCCCAGCATTTT.

V and J are TRBV18 and TRBJ2-1, with a tentative D call TRBD2 (6 bases). There are 15 residues in the CDR3. CDR1 is KGHSH, CDR2 LQKENI, per germline. V was trimmed by 2 bases and J by 8 bases, leaving 16 bases between them. CDR3 amino acids: CASSPLLAGVDEQFF. In DNA form, the CDR3 reads TGTGCCAGCTCACCATTACTAGCCGGAGTCGATGAGCAGTTCTTC.

The chain has TRBV6-1 and TRBJ2-5; D not resolved. The germline gives CDR1 MNHNS, CDR2 SASEGT. The V end was cut by 3 bases, the J end by 2 bases, with 16 bases between. This CDR3 contains 16 residues. The CDR3 sequence is CASSDPPPGAQETQYF. CDR3 in DNA: TGTGCCAGCAGTGATCCTCCCCCCGGAGCACAAGAGACCCAGTACTTC.

The J gene is TRBJ1-1, the V gene TRBV7-6; D is unclear. This CDR3 spans 13 amino acids. Trimming pared 5 bases from V and 4 bases from J, leaving 11 bases between. Germline CDR1 is SGHVS and CDR2 is FNYEAQ. This CDR3 is CASSARRGTEAFF. Here the CDR3 DNA reads TGTGCCAGCAGCGCCCGCCGGGGCACTGAAGCTTTCTTT.